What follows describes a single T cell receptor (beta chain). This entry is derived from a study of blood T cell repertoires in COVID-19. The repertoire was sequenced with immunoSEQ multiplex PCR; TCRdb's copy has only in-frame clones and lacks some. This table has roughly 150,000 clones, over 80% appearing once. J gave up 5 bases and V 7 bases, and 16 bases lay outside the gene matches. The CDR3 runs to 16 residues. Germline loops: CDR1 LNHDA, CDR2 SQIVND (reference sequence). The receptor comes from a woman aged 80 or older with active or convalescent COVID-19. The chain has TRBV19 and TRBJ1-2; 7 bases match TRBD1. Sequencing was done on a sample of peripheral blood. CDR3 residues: CASTFSRDSLIYGYTF. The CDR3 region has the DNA TGTGCCAGTACCTTCTCAAGGGACAGCTTAATTTATGGCTACACCTTC.